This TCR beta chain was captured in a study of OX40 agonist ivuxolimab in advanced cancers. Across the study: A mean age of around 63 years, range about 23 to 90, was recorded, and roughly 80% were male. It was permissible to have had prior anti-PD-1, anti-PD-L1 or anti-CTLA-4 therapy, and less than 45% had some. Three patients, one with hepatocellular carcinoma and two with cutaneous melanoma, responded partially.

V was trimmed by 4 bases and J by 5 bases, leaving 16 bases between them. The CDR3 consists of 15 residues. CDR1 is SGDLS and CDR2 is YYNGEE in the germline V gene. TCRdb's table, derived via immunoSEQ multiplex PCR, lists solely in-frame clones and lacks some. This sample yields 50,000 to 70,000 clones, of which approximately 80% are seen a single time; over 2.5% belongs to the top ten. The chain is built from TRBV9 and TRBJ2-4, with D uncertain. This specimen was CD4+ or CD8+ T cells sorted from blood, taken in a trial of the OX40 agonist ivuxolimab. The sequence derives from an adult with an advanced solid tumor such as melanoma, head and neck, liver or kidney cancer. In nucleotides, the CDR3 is TGTGCCAGCAGCTCCCCCTCCTCCCCCCAAAACATTCAGTACTTC. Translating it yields CASSSPSSPQNIQYF.